Listed below are T cell receptor beta chains from one sample, sequenced in a study of T cell changes during pregnancy in multiple sclerosis. Sequenced by immunoSEQ multiplex PCR; TCRdb stores in-frame clones only, minus some. Of some 80,000 clones in the sample, approximately 89% are singletons; the top ten hold approximately 2.5%. This sample comprised peripheral blood, obtained in the first trimester of pregnancy. The receptors shown here come from a female donor with multiple sclerosis, enrolled in a pregnancy study. CDR3s include the opening cysteine and the closing phenylalanine or tryptophan. D genes are given only for firm matches. Clone size, where shown, is once, few, many, or a class for clones that have expanded.

clone_size j_call v_call d_call cdr3_nt cdr3_aa
NA TRBJ2-7 TRBV10-3 TRBD1 TGTGCCATCAGCCCGGGACAGGGGTACGAGCAGTACTTC CAISPGQGYEQYF
NA TRBJ2-5 TRBV27 TRBD2 TGTGCCAGCAGTTTAACTAGCGGGGAAGAGACCCAGTACTTC CASSLTSGEETQYF
NA TRBJ2-7 TRBV13 TRBD2 TGTGCCAGCAGGGAGATAAGCGGGAGGGAGCAGTACTTC CASREISGREQYF
NA TRBJ1-2 TRBV30 NA TGTGCCTGGAGTCTGGCCGGGGATGGCTACACCTTC CAWSLAGDGYTF
NA TRBJ1-1 TRBV6-5 NA TGTGCCAGCAGTTACGCAGGGGTTTTTGAAGCTTTCTTT CASSYAGVFEAFF
NA TRBJ2-7 TRBV7-6 TRBD1 TGTGCCAGCAGCAAGCTGACAGGGGGAAGCTCCTACGAGCAGTACTTC CASSKLTGGSSYEQYF
NA TRBJ2-5 TRBV6-6 NA TGTGCCAGCAGCATTAGCGGAGAAGAGACCCAGTACTTC CASSISGEETQYF
NA TRBJ1-2 TRBV5-1 NA TGCGCCAGCAGCCAAGGACAATTGGGCTACACCTTC CASSQGQLGYTF
NA TRBJ1-4 TRBV18 NA TGTGCCAGCTCACAACTGGGGGCAGGGAATGAAAAACTGTTTTTT CASSQLGAGNEKLFF
many TRBJ1-1 TRBV27 NA TGTGCCAGCAGTTTAGGTCGGGGCACTGAAGCTTTCTTT CASSLGRGTEAFF
NA TRBJ2-5 TRBV28 TRBD2 TGTGCCAGCAGTCCGATAGCGGGAGTGGCGCTTAGGACCCAGTACTTC CASSPIAGVALRTQYF
NA TRBJ2-1 TRBV6-6 TRBD2 TGTGCCAGCAGTTACTCGACTAGCGGTGGTGAGCAGTTCTTC CASSYSTSGGEQFF
once TRBJ2-1 TRBV19 TRBD2 TGTGCCAGTAGTATAGGGAGTAGCGGGAGAGGCAATGAGCAGTTCTTC CASSIGSSGRGNEQFF
NA TRBJ1-1 TRBV6-6 TRBD1 TGTGCCAGCAGTTACGGACAGGGTGGGAACACTGAAGCTTTCTTT CASSYGQGGNTEAFF
NA TRBJ2-7 TRBV7-7 TRBD2 TGTGCCAGCAGCTTAGGCAGCGGGGGGTCAGAAGAGCAGTACTTC CASSLGSGGSEEQYF
once TRBJ2-1 TRBV29-1 TRBD1 TGCAGCGTTGAATACAGGGGGCAGAGTGAGCAGTTCTTC CSVEYRGQSEQFF
NA TRBJ1-1 TRBV19 TRBD1 TGTGCCAGTAGTATTTCGACAGGGGCCCAAGGCGCTGAAGCTTTCTTT CASSISTGAQGAEAFF
NA TRBJ2-7 TRBV5-6 NA TGTGCCAGCAGCTTTGTGACGGCGGGACTCTCGTACTTC CASSFVTAGLSYF
NA TRBJ1-6 TRBV19 NA TGTGCCAGCCGGGACAATTATAATTCACCCCTCCACTTT CASRDNYNSPLHF
NA TRBJ2-1 TRBV30 NA TGTGCCTGGAGTGGGGGAGTAGCTGGTATTTACAATGAGCAGTTCTTC CAWSGGVAGIYNEQFF
many TRBJ2-7 TRBV5-1 NA TGCGCCAGCAGCTTGGCCAACGAGCAGTACTTC CASSLANEQYF
NA TRBJ1-5 TRBV21-1 NA TGTGCCAGCAGCAAAGCGGCGACAGGCACCAATCAGCCCCAGCATTTT CASSKAATGTNQPQHF
NA TRBJ1-3 TRBV7-9 NA TGTGCCAGCAGCTCTCCCGGACAGGGAAACACCATATATTTT CASSSPGQGNTIYF
once TRBJ1-2 TRBV2 NA TGTGCCAGCCATACAGGGATGGAAGGCTACACCTTC CASHTGMEGYTF
NA TRBJ2-7 TRBV5-1 NA TGCGCCAGCAGCTTGGCAGGGACCTACGAGCAGTACTTC CASSLAGTYEQYF
NA TRBJ2-5 TRBV5-1 NA TGCGCCAGCAGCTTGGCACAGCTCCAAGAGACCCAGTACTTC CASSLAQLQETQYF
NA TRBJ2-3 TRBV27 TRBD2 TGTGCCAGCAGTGTTCGGGAGGCCGTCACAGATACGCAGTATTTT CASSVREAVTDTQYF
NA TRBJ2-3 TRBV29-1 NA TGCAGCGTTGACCACAGGGGCACAGATACGCAGTATTTT CSVDHRGTDTQYF
NA TRBJ1-1 TRBV6-6 NA TGTGCCACCACCCGCGGGGTACAGAACACTGAAGCTTTCTTT CATTRGVQNTEAFF
NA TRBJ2-1 TRBV13 NA TGTGCCAGCAGCTCCGGGGGAATCGGTGAGCAGTTCTTC CASSSGGIGEQFF
NA TRBJ1-2 TRBV5-1 NA TGCGCCAGCAGCTTGCCCGGGACTGACTATGGCTACACCTTC CASSLPGTDYGYTF
NA TRBJ1-5 TRBV2 NA TGTGCCAGCAGTCTCCGGTCGACACTTAATCAGCCCCAGCATTTT CASSLRSTLNQPQHF
NA TRBJ2-1 TRBV7-3 TRBD2 TGTGCCAGCAGCTTAGGCGGGAGCCGCTACAATGAGCAGTTCTTC CASSLGGSRYNEQFF
NA TRBJ1-4 TRBV7-2 NA TGTGCCAGCAGCTCCCCGGGACTCGGACGTGAAAAACTGTTTTTT CASSSPGLGREKLFF
NA TRBJ2-6 TRBV5-4 NA TGTGCCAGCAGCTTAGAAAGACTAGGATCTGGGGCCAACGTCCTGACTTTC CASSLERLGSGANVLTF
NA TRBJ2-5 TRBV5-1 TRBD1 TGCGCCAGCAGCTTGGGGGAGACAGGGGGCCTAGAGACCCAGTACTTC CASSLGETGGLETQYF